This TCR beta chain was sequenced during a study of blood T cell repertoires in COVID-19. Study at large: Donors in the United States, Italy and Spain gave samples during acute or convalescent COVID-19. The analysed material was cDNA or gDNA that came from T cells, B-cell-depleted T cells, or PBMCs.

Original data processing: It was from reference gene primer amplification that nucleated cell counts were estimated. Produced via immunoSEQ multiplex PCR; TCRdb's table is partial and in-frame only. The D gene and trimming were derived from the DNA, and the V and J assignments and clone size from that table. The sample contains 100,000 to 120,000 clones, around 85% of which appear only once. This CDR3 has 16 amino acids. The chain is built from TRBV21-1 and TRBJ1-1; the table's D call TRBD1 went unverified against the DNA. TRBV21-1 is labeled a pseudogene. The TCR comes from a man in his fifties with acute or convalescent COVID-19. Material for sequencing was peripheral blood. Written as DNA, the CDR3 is TGTGCCAGCAGCAAAGGACAGGAGAACTTGAACACTGAAGCTTTCTTT. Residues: CASSKGQENLNTEAFF.